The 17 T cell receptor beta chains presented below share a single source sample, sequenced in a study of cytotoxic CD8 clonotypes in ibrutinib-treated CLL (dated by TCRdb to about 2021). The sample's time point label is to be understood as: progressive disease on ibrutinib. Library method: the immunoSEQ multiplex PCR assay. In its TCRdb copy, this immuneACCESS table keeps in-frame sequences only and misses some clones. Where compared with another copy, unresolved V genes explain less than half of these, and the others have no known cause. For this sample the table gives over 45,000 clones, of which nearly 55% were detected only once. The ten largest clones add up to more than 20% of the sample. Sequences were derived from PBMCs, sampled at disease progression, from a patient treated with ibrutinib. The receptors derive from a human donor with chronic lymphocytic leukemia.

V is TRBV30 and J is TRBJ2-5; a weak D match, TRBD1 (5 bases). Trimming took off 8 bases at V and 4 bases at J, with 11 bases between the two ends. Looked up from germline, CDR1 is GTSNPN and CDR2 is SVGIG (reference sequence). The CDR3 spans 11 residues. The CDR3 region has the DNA TGTGCCGGCAGGGTCGGAGAGACCCAGTACTTC. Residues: CAGRVGETQYF.

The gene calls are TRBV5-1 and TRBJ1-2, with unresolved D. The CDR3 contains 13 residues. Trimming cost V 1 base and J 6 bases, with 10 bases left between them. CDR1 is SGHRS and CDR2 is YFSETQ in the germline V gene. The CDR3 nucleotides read TGCGCCAGCAGCTTGCGTCGAAACGATGGCTACACCTTC. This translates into CASSLRRNDGYTF.

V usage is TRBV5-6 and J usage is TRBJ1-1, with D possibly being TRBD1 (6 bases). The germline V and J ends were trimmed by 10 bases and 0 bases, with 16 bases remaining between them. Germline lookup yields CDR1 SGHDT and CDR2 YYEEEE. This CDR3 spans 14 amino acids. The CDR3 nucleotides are TGTGCCTCGGGACGGGCAGGGGTGAACACTGAAGCTTTCTTT. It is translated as CASGRAGVNTEAFF.

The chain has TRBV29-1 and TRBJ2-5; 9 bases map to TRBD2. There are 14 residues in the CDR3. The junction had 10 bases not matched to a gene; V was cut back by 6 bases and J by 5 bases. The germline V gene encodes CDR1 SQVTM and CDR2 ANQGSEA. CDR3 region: CSVRRASGIETQYF. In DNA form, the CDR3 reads TGCAGCGTCCGAAGGGCTAGCGGGATTGAGACCCAGTACTTC.

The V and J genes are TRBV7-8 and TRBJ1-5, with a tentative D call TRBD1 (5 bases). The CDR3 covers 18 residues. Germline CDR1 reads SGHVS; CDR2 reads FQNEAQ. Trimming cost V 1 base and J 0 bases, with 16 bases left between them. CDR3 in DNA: TGTGCCAGCAGCTTAGGGGACCAAGGCAGCTATAGCAATCAGCCCCAGCATTTT. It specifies CASSLGDQGSYSNQPQHF.

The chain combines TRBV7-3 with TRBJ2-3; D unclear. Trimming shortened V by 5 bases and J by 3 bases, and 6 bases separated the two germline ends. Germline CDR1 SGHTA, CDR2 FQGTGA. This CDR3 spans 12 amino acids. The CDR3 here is CASSDGTDTQYF. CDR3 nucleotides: TGTGCCAGCAGCGACGGGACAGATACGCAGTATTTT.

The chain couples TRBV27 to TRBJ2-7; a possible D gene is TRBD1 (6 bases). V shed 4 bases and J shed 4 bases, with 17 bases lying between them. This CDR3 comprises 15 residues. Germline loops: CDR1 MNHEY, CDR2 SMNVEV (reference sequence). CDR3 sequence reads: CASSSLGQRWYEQYF. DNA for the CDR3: TGTGCCAGCAGTTCCCTCGGACAGCGCTGGTACGAGCAGTACTTC.

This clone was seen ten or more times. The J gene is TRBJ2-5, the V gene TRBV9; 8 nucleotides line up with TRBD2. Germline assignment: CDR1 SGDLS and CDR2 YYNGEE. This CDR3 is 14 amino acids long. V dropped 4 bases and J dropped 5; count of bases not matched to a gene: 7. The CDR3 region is CASSTGTRGETQYF. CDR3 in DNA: TGTGCCAGCAGCACCGGGACTAGGGGGGAGACCCAGTACTTC.

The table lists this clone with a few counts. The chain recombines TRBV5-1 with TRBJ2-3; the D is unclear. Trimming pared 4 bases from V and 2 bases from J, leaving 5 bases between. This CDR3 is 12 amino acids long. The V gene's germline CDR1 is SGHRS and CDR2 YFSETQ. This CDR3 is CASSPNTDTQYF. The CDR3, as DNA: TGCGCCAGCAGCCCTAACACAGATACGCAGTATTTT. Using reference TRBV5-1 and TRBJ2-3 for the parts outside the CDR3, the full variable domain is KAGVTQTPRYLIKTRGQQVTLSCSPISGHRSVSWYQQTPGQGLQFLFEYFSETQRNKGNFPGRFSGRQFSNSRSEMNVSTLELGDSALYLCASSPNTDTQYFGPGTRLTVL.

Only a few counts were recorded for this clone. CDR3 nucleotides: TGCGCCAGCAGCTTATTAGCCGCCTACGAGCAGTACTTC. Residues: CASSLLAAYEQYF. The rearrangement uses TRBV5-1 and TRBJ2-7; D unresolved. Trimming pared 2 bases from V and 2 bases from J, leaving 8 bases between. The CDR3 contains 13 residues. The germline V gene has CDR1 SGHRS and CDR2 YFSETQ.

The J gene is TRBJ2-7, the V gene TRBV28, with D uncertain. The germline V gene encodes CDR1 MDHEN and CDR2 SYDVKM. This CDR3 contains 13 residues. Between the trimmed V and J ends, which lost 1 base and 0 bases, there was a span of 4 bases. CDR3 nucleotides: TGTGCCAGCAGTTTATTGACCTCCTACGAGCAGTACTTC. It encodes CASSLLTSYEQYF. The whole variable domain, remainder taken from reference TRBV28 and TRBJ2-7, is DVKVTQSSRYLVKRTGEKVFLECVQDMDHENMFWYRQDPGLGLRLIYFSYDVKMKEKGDIPEGYSVSREKKERFSLILESASTNQTSMYLCASSLLTSYEQYFGPGTRLTVT.

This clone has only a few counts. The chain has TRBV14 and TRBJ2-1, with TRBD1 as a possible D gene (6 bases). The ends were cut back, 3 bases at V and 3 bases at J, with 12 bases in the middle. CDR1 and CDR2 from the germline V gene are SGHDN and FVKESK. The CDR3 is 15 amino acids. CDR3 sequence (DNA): TGTGCCAGCAGCCAGACAGGAAACTTCTACAATGAGCAGTTCTTC. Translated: CASSQTGNFYNEQFF.

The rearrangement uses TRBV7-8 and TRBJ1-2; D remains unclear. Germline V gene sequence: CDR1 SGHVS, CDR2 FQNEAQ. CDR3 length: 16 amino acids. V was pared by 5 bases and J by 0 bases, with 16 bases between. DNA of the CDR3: TGTGCCAGCAGCCCCCAAAACGGAAGAGCTAACTATGGCTACACCTTC. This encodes CASSPQNGRANYGYTF.

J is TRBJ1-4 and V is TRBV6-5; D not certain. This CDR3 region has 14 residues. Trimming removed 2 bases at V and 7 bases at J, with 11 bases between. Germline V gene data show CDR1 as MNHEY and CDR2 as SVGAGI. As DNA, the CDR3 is TGTGCCAGCAGTTACCGGCGGTCTCCTGAAAAACTGTTTTTT. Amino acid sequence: CASSYRRSPEKLFF.

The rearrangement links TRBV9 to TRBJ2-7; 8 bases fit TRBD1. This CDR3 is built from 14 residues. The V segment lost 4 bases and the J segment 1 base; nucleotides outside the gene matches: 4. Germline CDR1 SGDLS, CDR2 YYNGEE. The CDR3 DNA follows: TGTGCCAGCAGCCGTCAGGGGGCATCCTACGAGCAGTACTTC. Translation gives CASSRQGASYEQYF. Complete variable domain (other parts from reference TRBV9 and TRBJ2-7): DSGVTQTPKHLITATGQRVTLRCSPRSGDLSVYWYQQSLDQGLQFLIQYYNGEERAKGNILERFSAQQFPDLHSELNLSSLELGDSALYFCASSRQGASYEQYFGPGTRLTVT.

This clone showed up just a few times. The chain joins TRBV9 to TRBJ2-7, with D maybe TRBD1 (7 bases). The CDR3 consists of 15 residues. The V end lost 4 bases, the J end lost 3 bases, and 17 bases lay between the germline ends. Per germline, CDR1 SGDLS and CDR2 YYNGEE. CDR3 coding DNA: TGTGCCAGCAGCATCGGGGGACAGACCGTCTACGAGCAGTACTTC. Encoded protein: CASSIGGQTVYEQYF.

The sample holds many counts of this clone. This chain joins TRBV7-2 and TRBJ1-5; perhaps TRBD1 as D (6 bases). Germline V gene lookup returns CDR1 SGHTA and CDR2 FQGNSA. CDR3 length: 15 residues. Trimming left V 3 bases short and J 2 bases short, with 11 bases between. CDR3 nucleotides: TGTGCCAGCAGCTTCGGGGGGGGCGGCAATCAGCCCCAGCATTTT. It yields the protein CASSFGGGGNQPQHF.